This is a list of T cell receptor beta chains from one sample in a study of blood T cell repertoires in COVID-19. The table came from immunoSEQ multiplex PCR; TCRdb's copy has only in-frame clones and leaves some out. Among 150,000 to 200,000 clones listed, 75% to 90% were seen once. The specimen sequenced was peripheral blood. The receptors derive from a man aged 35-49 years with acute or convalescent COVID-19. CDR3s include the opening cysteine and the closing phenylalanine or tryptophan. Each record gives: clone size, V gene, J gene, D gene, CDR3 DNA, CDR3 protein. D genes are given only for firm matches. Not all rows give a size; the values are once, few, many and, for expanded clones, a class.

clone_size: .; v_call: TRBV5-1; j_call: TRBJ2-3; d_call: .; cdr3_nt: TGCGCCAGCAGCGACGGACACAGCACAGATACGCAGTATTTT; cdr3_aa: CASSDGHSTDTQYF
clone_size: .; v_call: TRBV5-1; j_call: TRBJ2-6; d_call: .; cdr3_nt: TGCGCCAGCTCACCAACCGGGGCTGGGGCCAACGTCCTGACTTTC; cdr3_aa: CASSPTGAGANVLTF
clone_size: .; v_call: TRBV7-9; j_call: TRBJ2-3; d_call: .; cdr3_nt: TGTGCCAGCAGCCCCGGTTCTCTAGATACGCAGTATTTT; cdr3_aa: CASSPGSLDTQYF
clone_size: .; v_call: TRBV5-1; j_call: TRBJ2-6; d_call: TRBD1; cdr3_nt: TGCGCCAGCAGCTCCGACAGGGTCCTCTCTGGGGCCAACGTCCTGACTTTC; cdr3_aa: CASSSDRVLSGANVLTF
clone_size: .; v_call: TRBV2; j_call: TRBJ2-3; d_call: TRBD2; cdr3_nt: TGTGCCAGCAGGGTACTAGCGGGGGTCACAGATACGCAGTATTTT; cdr3_aa: CASRVLAGVTDTQYF
clone_size: .; v_call: TRBV18; j_call: TRBJ1-4; d_call: .; cdr3_nt: TGTGCCAGCTCACCGTTTGAGGGGGTGGAAAAACTGTTTTTT; cdr3_aa: CASSPFEGVEKLFF
clone_size: few; v_call: TRBV28; j_call: TRBJ1-1; d_call: TRBD1; cdr3_nt: TGTGCCAGCAGACAGGGGCTGGCTTTCTTT; cdr3_aa: CASRQGLAFF
clone_size: .; v_call: TRBV28; j_call: TRBJ1-1; d_call: .; cdr3_nt: TGTGCCAGCCCCAGTCCCATGACAGGAGTCATGAACACTGAAGCTTTCTTT; cdr3_aa: CASPSPMTGVMNTEAFF
clone_size: .; v_call: TRBV23-1; j_call: TRBJ2-2; d_call: .; cdr3_nt: TGCGCCAGCAGTCAATCGAAGGAGGGGGCAGGGGGCGGGGAGCTGTTTTTT; cdr3_aa: CASSQSKEGAGGGELFF
clone_size: .; v_call: TRBV30; j_call: TRBJ1-5; d_call: .; cdr3_nt: TGTGCCTGGAGTGTACGGGGTCGCAGCAATCAGCCCCAGCATTTT; cdr3_aa: CAWSVRGRSNQPQHF
clone_size: .; v_call: TRBV6-6; j_call: TRBJ1-2; d_call: .; cdr3_nt: TGTGCCAGCAGTTCGGGAAGCGGCGGCTACACCTTC; cdr3_aa: CASSSGSGGYTF
clone_size: .; v_call: TRBV4-2; j_call: TRBJ1-1; d_call: .; cdr3_nt: TGTGCCAGCAGCCAAGATTGGACAGAGAACACTGAAGCTTTCTTT; cdr3_aa: CASSQDWTENTEAFF
clone_size: .; v_call: TRBV5-1; j_call: TRBJ1-6; d_call: TRBD1; cdr3_nt: TGCGCCAGCAGCTTTAACTCGGACAGGGACGGACCCCTCCACTTT; cdr3_aa: CASSFNSDRDGPLHF
clone_size: .; v_call: TRBV2; j_call: TRBJ2-6; d_call: .; cdr3_nt: TGTGCCAGCAGTGAAGAGGGGCTTGGGGCCAACGTCCTGACTTTC; cdr3_aa: CASSEEGLGANVLTF
clone_size: .; v_call: TRBV10-3; j_call: TRBJ1-5; d_call: TRBD1; cdr3_nt: TGTGCCACACAGGGGAACAATCAGCCCCAGCATTTT; cdr3_aa: CATQGNNQPQHF
clone_size: once; v_call: TRBV7-2; j_call: TRBJ1-2; d_call: TRBD1; cdr3_nt: TGTGCCAGCAGGAGAGTAACAGGGGATGGCTACACCTTC; cdr3_aa: CASRRVTGDGYTF
clone_size: .; v_call: TRBV6-1; j_call: TRBJ1-5; d_call: .; cdr3_nt: TGTGCCAGCAGTGAAGCGAACAACAATCAGCCCCAGCATTTT; cdr3_aa: CASSEANNNQPQHF
clone_size: .; v_call: TRBV7-2; j_call: TRBJ2-7; d_call: .; cdr3_nt: TGTGCCAGCAGCTTAGGCCAGGTCGACGAGCAGTACTTC; cdr3_aa: CASSLGQVDEQYF
clone_size: .; v_call: TRBV13; j_call: TRBJ1-4; d_call: TRBD1; cdr3_nt: TGTGCCAGCAGCTTTCGACAGGGTCGACATGAAAAACTGTTTTTT; cdr3_aa: CASSFRQGRHEKLFF
clone_size: .; v_call: TRBV30; j_call: TRBJ2-2; d_call: .; cdr3_nt: TGTGCCTGGAGGAGTGTAGTACCCACCGGGGAGCTGTTTTTT; cdr3_aa: CAWRSVVPTGELFF
clone_size: .; v_call: TRBV5-1; j_call: TRBJ2-7; d_call: .; cdr3_nt: TGCGCCAGCAGCTTGTCCCTAGCGTCCGCCTACGAGCAGTACTTC; cdr3_aa: CASSLSLASAYEQYF
clone_size: .; v_call: TRBV9; j_call: TRBJ2-5; d_call: TRBD1; cdr3_nt: TGTGCCAGCAGCGTAAGCTTATCCTGGGGACAGGGAGAGACCCAGTACTTC; cdr3_aa: CASSVSLSWGQGETQYF
clone_size: .; v_call: TRBV12-3/TRBV12-4; j_call: TRBJ1-2; d_call: .; cdr3_nt: TGTGCCAGCAGTAACACAGGAGGAGGGGGCTACACCTTC; cdr3_aa: CASSNTGGGGYTF
clone_size: .; v_call: TRBV30; j_call: TRBJ1-1; d_call: TRBD1; cdr3_nt: TGTGCCTGGAAGGGGACAGGGGGAGAGAGGACTGAAGCTTTCTTT; cdr3_aa: CAWKGTGGERTEAFF
clone_size: .; v_call: TRBV7-9; j_call: TRBJ2-7; d_call: .; cdr3_nt: TGTGCCAGCAGCTTAGTCACAGGTCAGACCTACGAGCAGTACTTC; cdr3_aa: CASSLVTGQTYEQYF
clone_size: .; v_call: TRBV27; j_call: TRBJ2-3; d_call: TRBD2; cdr3_nt: TGTGCCAGCAGCCTTAGCGGGGGGGCCCTAGCAGATACGCAGTATTTT; cdr3_aa: CASSLSGGALADTQYF
clone_size: .; v_call: TRBV4-3; j_call: TRBJ2-5; d_call: .; cdr3_nt: TGCGCCAGCAGCCAAGTGCGGGGAGAGACCCAGTACTTC; cdr3_aa: CASSQVRGETQYF
clone_size: .; v_call: TRBV5-1; j_call: TRBJ2-3; d_call: .; cdr3_nt: TGCGCCAGCAGCTTGTCTCAGGCTGGAGATACGCAGTATTTT; cdr3_aa: CASSLSQAGDTQYF
clone_size: .; v_call: TRBV2; j_call: TRBJ1-2; d_call: TRBD1; cdr3_nt: TGTGCCAGCAAGGGGGAACAGGGGTATGGCTACACCTTC; cdr3_aa: CASKGEQGYGYTF
clone_size: .; v_call: TRBV15; j_call: TRBJ2-2; d_call: .; cdr3_nt: TGTGCCACCTACCCAGGGGACGGGGAGCTGTTTTTT; cdr3_aa: CATYPGDGELFF
clone_size: .; v_call: TRBV12-2; j_call: TRBJ1-3; d_call: .; cdr3_nt: TGTGCAAGTCGCTTAGGATTAGGGACAGGGGCTAAAGTTCACTTCTCTGGAAACACCATATATTTT; cdr3_aa: CASRLGLGTGAKVHFSGNTIYF
clone_size: .; v_call: TRBV10-1; j_call: TRBJ2-7; d_call: TRBD1; cdr3_nt: TGCGCCAGCAGTGAGTCACGGTTGGGACAGGGGGCGCCCGAGCAGTACTTC; cdr3_aa: CASSESRLGQGAPEQYF
clone_size: once; v_call: TRBV4-2; j_call: TRBJ2-2; d_call: .; cdr3_nt: TGTGCCAGCAGCAATAGCGAGTTAGACACCGGGGAGCTGTTTTTT; cdr3_aa: CASSNSELDTGELFF
clone_size: .; v_call: TRBV6-5; j_call: TRBJ1-2; d_call: .; cdr3_nt: TGTGCCAGCAGTTACTCCGGACAGAACTATGGCTACACCTTC; cdr3_aa: CASSYSGQNYGYTF
clone_size: .; v_call: TRBV30; j_call: TRBJ2-3; d_call: TRBD1; cdr3_nt: TGTGCCTGGGCCGCTGGACAGGGACCTGATACGCAGTATTTT; cdr3_aa: CAWAAGQGPDTQYF
clone_size: .; v_call: TRBV7-8; j_call: TRBJ1-4; d_call: .; cdr3_nt: TGTGCCAGCAGCTTAGCTTATGCCGGACGGGAGAATGAAAAACTGTTTTTT; cdr3_aa: CASSLAYAGRENEKLFF
clone_size: few; v_call: TRBV5-6; j_call: TRBJ1-5; d_call: TRBD1; cdr3_nt: TGTGCCAGCAGCAGGACAGGGGTTGGGAGCAATCAGCCCCAGCATTTT; cdr3_aa: CASSRTGVGSNQPQHF
clone_size: .; v_call: TRBV30; j_call: TRBJ1-1; d_call: .; cdr3_nt: TGTGCCTGGTCCCCCAGGAACACTGAAGCTTTCTTT; cdr3_aa: CAWSPRNTEAFF
clone_size: once; v_call: TRBV4-3; j_call: TRBJ1-2; d_call: .; cdr3_nt: TGCGCCAGCAGCCCCCGTCGGGCTAACTATGGCTACACCTTC; cdr3_aa: CASSPRRANYGYTF
clone_size: .; v_call: TRBV7-9; j_call: TRBJ1-6; d_call: .; cdr3_nt: TGTGCCAGCAGCGCCCATCCACAGGATTCACCCCTCCACTTT; cdr3_aa: CASSAHPQDSPLHF
clone_size: .; v_call: TRBV30; j_call: TRBJ1-4; d_call: TRBD1; cdr3_nt: TGTGCCTGGAGTCCCATACGCGGGACAGGGATGTCGGAAAAACTGTTTTTT; cdr3_aa: CAWSPIRGTGMSEKLFF
clone_size: once; v_call: TRBV4-1; j_call: TRBJ2-7; d_call: TRBD1; cdr3_nt: TGCGCCAGCAGCCTCCTGGACAGGGCAAGCTACGAGCAGTACTTC; cdr3_aa: CASSLLDRASYEQYF
clone_size: .; v_call: TRBV30; j_call: TRBJ2-3; d_call: .; cdr3_nt: TGTGCCTGGAGGGAGAGCACAGATACGCAGTATTTT; cdr3_aa: CAWRESTDTQYF
clone_size: .; v_call: TRBV7-2; j_call: TRBJ2-7; d_call: TRBD1; cdr3_nt: TGTGCCAGCAGCTGGCAGGGGGCCTTGAGCTCCTACGAGCAGTACTTC; cdr3_aa: CASSWQGALSSYEQYF
clone_size: .; v_call: TRBV20-1; j_call: TRBJ1-1; d_call: .; cdr3_nt: TGCAGCGGGGTCGCGAACACTGAAGCTTTCTTT; cdr3_aa: CSGVANTEAFF
clone_size: .; v_call: TRBV6-5; j_call: TRBJ1-1; d_call: TRBD1; cdr3_nt: TGTGCCAGTTTGGACAGGGGGTTAAGGGTAGCTGAAGCTTTCTTT; cdr3_aa: CASLDRGLRVAEAFF